Listed below are T cell receptor beta chains from one sample, sequenced in a study of cytomegalovirus exposure and HLA in healthy donors. This table comes from immunoSEQ multiplex PCR, and its TCRdb copy is limited to in-frame clones, with some not included. The profile shows roughly 66,000 clones, around 80% of them singletons. Sample: PBMCs. The origin of the receptors is a man aged 45-65 years in good health and CMV-seronegative. Each CDR3 is given without its conserved first and last residue.

v_call cdr3_aa
TRBV28 ASSYDKTGELF
TRBV4-2 ASSLGHGNTEAF
TRBV11-2 ASSLGRRGQVYNEQF
TRBV28 ASSRRGLGSDTQY
TRBV7-2 ASSLRVEQF
TRBV10-3 AISEQRGYGYT
TRBV2 ANSLDRGFSYEQY
TRBV19 ASSPGEGEAF
TRBV6-5 ASSYSAGPYEQY
TRBV5-1 ASSAASYEQY
TRBV6-1 ASRTRGEMETQY
TRBV5-6 ASSFETSYEQY
TRBV14 ASSQDYGQLNTEAF
TRBV19 ASSDDSYYNEQF
TRBV2 AAGVYTEAF
TRBV5-1 ASSLGTSGSSYEQY
TRBV30 AWTGTGSYNEQF
TRBV9 ASSVGNSYGYT
TRBV6-6 ASSYDSPNYGYT
TRBV19 ASSTPDRGLYQPQH
TRBV6-5 ASRARYSNQPQH
TRBV4-3 ASSQDPRGWDRQY
TRBV30 AWGDTYEQY
TRBV29-1 SVGGLAGTYEQY
TRBV28 ASRFRQPLAKNIQY
TRBV7-6 ASSSFGGSPY
TRBV4-3 ASSQGAGQGFQDTQY
TRBV7-2 ASSLGTSGRSSYEQY
TRBV29-1 SVEQGSENIQY
TRBV5-5 ASSRQGTTEAF
TRBV2 ASMARGEQY
TRBV10-3 AISDLPGQNTEAF
TRBV5-5 ASSLEWSLRGNEQF
TRBV30 AFQTSGEKLF
TRBV7-9 ASSDSTGLGNQPQH
TRBV5-6 ASKSWPAGGGGEQF
TRBV27 ASKPLTGGEYGYT
TRBV5-3 ARSRGDRAKEKLF
TRBV4-3 ASSQGTSGSRSSYEQY
TRBV7-9 ASSKAGTSGTDTQY
TRBV18 ASSPQGSYEQY
TRBV10-2 ASSLGQGNQPQH
TRBV5-1 AISPGTGMNTEAF
TRBV5-4 ASSFGQGYNEQF
TRBV6-5 ASSFRALRDYT
TRBV9 ASSVDDYTTGELF
TRBV28 ASSLNGNQPQH
TRBV6-1 ASSEYAGRAEAF
TRBV7-9 ASSPGDRGLTDTQY
TRBV19 ASSIVGVTNTEAF
TRBV11-2 ASSLANVLT
TRBV6-5 ATTSSYNEQF